This T cell receptor (beta chain) was captured in a study of blood T cell repertoires in COVID-19. Study information: COVID-19 samples from acute and convalescent phases originated in the United States, Italy and Spain. PBMCs, B-cell-depleted T cells, or T cells provided the cDNA or gDNA that made up the material.

Germline CDR1 is WNHNN and CDR2 is SYGVQD (reference sequence). V lost 6 bases and J 6 bases, leaving 15 bases between the germline ends. The CDR3 has 14 residues. In the original analysis: By means of reference gene primer amplification, nucleated cell counts were estimated. The table came from immunoSEQ multiplex PCR; TCRdb's copy has only in-frame clones and leaves some out. That table supplies the V and J calls and clone size; D and trimming were determined from the DNA. The repertoire holds 200,000 to 250,000 clones, about four fifths seen once, with around 7.5% in the top ten. The sample taken for sequencing was peripheral blood. The receptor comes from a woman of 80 years or more with COVID-19, enrolled during active disease. This rearrangement joins TRBV10-1 to TRBJ2-4, with D perhaps matching TRBD2 (6 bases). The DNA of the CDR3 is TGCGCCAGCAGCCCTGGGGGGACCATAAACATTCAGTACTTC. Translated, it gives CASSPGGTINIQYF.